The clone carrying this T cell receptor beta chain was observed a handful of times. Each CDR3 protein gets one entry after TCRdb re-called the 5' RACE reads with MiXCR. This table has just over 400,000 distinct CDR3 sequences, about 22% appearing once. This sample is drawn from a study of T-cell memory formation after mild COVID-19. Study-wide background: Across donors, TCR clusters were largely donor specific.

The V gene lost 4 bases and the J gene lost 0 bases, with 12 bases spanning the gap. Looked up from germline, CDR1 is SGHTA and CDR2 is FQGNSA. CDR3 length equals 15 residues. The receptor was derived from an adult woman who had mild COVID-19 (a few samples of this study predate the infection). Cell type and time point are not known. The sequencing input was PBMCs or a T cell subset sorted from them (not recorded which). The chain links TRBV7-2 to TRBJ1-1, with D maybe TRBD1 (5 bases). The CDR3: CASSSGRTMNTEAFF. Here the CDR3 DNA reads TGTGCCAGCAGCTCGGGACGGACGATGAACACTGAAGCTTTCTTT.